These 11 T cell receptor beta chains were all obtained from the same sample, sequenced in a study of immune evolution from preneoplasia to lung adenocarcinoma. Some clones are missing from TCRdb's copy, which holds only in-frame ones; the method was immunoSEQ multiplex PCR. The data hold some 4,200 clones, with around 81% observed a single time. Sequenced input: FFPE adjacent normal lung tissue. All receptors come from a person aged 65-85 years with lung adenocarcinoma.

The chain is built from TRBV29-1 and TRBJ1-1; perhaps TRBD1 as D (5 bases). There are 14 residues in the CDR3. CDR1 and CDR2 (germline): SQVTM, ANQGSEA. Trimming removed 6 bases at V and 1 base at J, with 15 bases between. CDR3 bases: TGCAGCGTGGGACGGACAAATCCGAACACTGAAGCTTTCTTT. It is translated as CSVGRTNPNTEAFF. The full variable domain, completed using reference TRBV29-1 and TRBJ1-1, is SAVISQKPSRDICQRGTSLTIQCQVDSQVTMMFWYRQQPGQSLTLIATANQGSEATYESGFVIDKFPISRPNLTFSTLTVSNMSPEDSSIYLCSVGRTNPNTEAFFGQGTRLTVV.

The J gene is TRBJ2-5, the V gene TRBV7-9, with TRBD2 matching over 9 bases. The CDR3 covers 16 residues. CDR1 and CDR2 from the germline V gene are SEHNR and FQNEAQ (reference sequence). V was clipped by 5 bases and J by 1 base; unmatched bases: 8. DNA for the CDR3: TGTGCCAGCAGCGCCCGGGGTAGCGGGGGCCAAGAGACCCAGTACTTC. Protein product: CASSARGSGGQETQYF.

The rearrangement uses TRBV2 and TRBJ2-6; D is possibly TRBD1 (5 bases). V was shortened by 4 bases and J by 4 bases, with 17 bases between the two germline ends. The CDR3 contains 17 residues. The germline CDR1 and CDR2 sequences are SNHLY and FYNNEI. DNA of the CDR3: TGTGCCAGCAGTGCAGGGTTTACCATGTGGGGGGCCAACGTCCTGACTTTC. It specifies CASSAGFTMWGANVLTF.

The rearrangement joins TRBV10-3 to TRBJ1-2; D possibly corresponds to TRBD1 (6 bases). The germline gives CDR1 ENHRY, CDR2 SYGVKD. The CDR3 spans 14 residues. V dropped 3 bases and J dropped 6 bases, with 14 bases sitting between them. The CDR3, as DNA: TGTGCCATCAGTGACAACTGGGACAACAATGGCTACACCTTC. Encoded protein: CAISDNWDNNGYTF.

V is TRBV10-2 and J is TRBJ1-1; D remains ambiguous. This CDR3 contains 12 residues. Germline assignment: CDR1 WSHSY and CDR2 SAAADI. Deletions cut 3 bases from V and 8 bases from J, with 10 bases between. Here the CDR3 DNA reads TGCGCCAGCAGTGAAGTCCAGGCGGAAGCTTTCTTT. Amino acids: CASSEVQAEAFF.

The V and J genes are TRBV19 and TRBJ2-7; D possibly corresponds to TRBD1 (6 bases). This CDR3 is 13 amino acids long. V lost 6 bases and J 5 bases, leaving 14 bases between the germline ends. Per germline, CDR1 LNHDA and CDR2 SQIVND (reference sequence). DNA of the CDR3: TGTGCCAGTAGCAGGACAGAAAGCGACGAGCAGTACTTC. Its translation: CASSRTESDEQYF.

This chain uses TRBV7-2 with TRBJ1-5; no definite D call. This CDR3 is 13 amino acids long. From germline, CDR1 is SGHTA and CDR2 FQGNSA. V lost 4 bases to trimming and J lost 3 bases, with 7 bases between them. CDR3 DNA sequence: TGTGCCAGCAGCTCTCAGATCAATCAGCCCCAGCATTTT. Translated: CASSSQINQPQHF.

This chain joins TRBV10-3 and TRBJ1-2, with TRBD1 as a possible D gene (5 bases). This CDR3 is built from 13 residues. V was cut by 4 bases and J by 7 bases, with 13 bases left in between. CDR1 and CDR2 from the germline V gene are ENHRY and SYGVKD. CDR3 sequence reads: CAISGTQGAGYTF. CDR3 in DNA: TGTGCCATCAGTGGAACGCAGGGAGCTGGCTACACCTTC.

The chain recombines TRBV19 with TRBJ2-7, with D tentatively TRBD1 (5 bases). Per the germline V gene, CDR1 is LNHDA and CDR2 is SQIVND (reference sequence). The CDR3 contains 15 residues. The V end was cut by 5 bases, the J end by 1 base, with 15 bases between. Written as DNA, the CDR3 is TGTGCCAGTAGTCTCGACAGCCAAGTATCCTACGAGCAGTACTTC. It translates to CASSLDSQVSYEQYF.

The count of this clone is one. V gene TRBV6-6 combines with J gene TRBJ1-5; D is ambiguous. This CDR3 spans 14 amino acids. Germline CDR1 reads MNHNY; CDR2 reads SVGAGI (reference sequence). V dropped 8 bases and J dropped 0 bases, with 11 bases sitting between them. The CDR3 here is CASRAEVSNQPQHF. CDR3 DNA sequence: TGTGCCAGCCGGGCAGAGGTTAGCAATCAGCCCCAGCATTTT.

CDR3 sequence: CASSPAVRIQPQHF. The DNA of the CDR3 is TGTGCCAGCAGCCCGGCGGTTCGAATTCAGCCCCAGCATTTT. V is TRBV16 and J is TRBJ1-5; no reliable D call. The CDR3 has 14 residues. The V gene lost 4 bases and the J gene lost 6 bases, with 13 bases spanning the gap. CDR1 and CDR2 (germline): KGHSY, FQNENV. Looking up the rest from reference TRBV16 and TRBJ1-5 gives the full variable domain: GEEVAQTPKHLVRGEGQKAKLYCAPIKGHSYVFWYQQVLKNEFKFLISFQNENVFDETGMPKERFSAKCLPNSPCSLEIQATKLEDSAVYFCASSPAVRIQPQHFGDGTRLSIL.